Listed below are T cell receptor beta chains from one sample, sequenced in a study of control samples from healthy donors and cancer patients. Generated by immunoSEQ multiplex PCR, the TCRdb table keeps only in-frame clones and is missing some. The repertoire consists of tens of thousands of clones, with almost 85% occurring once and the leading ten covering 4.5% to 6%. Material: blood. These receptors all come from a man in his forties in good health. Each CDR3 is given with its conserved first and last residue.

>14|TRBV7-9|TRBJ1-4
CASSLPGGIEKLFF
>17|TRBV11-2|TRBJ2-4
CASSFSGLAERGNIQYF
>17|TRBV11-3|TRBJ2-3
CASSLGPLAGGTDTQYF
>15|TRBV4-1|TRBJ2-1
CASSQLAGIYNEQFF
>16|TRBV4-3|TRBJ1-3
CASSQGLGDSGNTIYF
>17|TRBV7-2|TRBJ1-2
CASSPRSTSYPNYGYTF
>13|TRBV30|TRBJ1-2
CAWSANRVGGYTF
>16|TRBV9|TRBJ2-2
CASSPIRGLATGELFF
>14|TRBV29-1|TRBJ2-7
CSVELPGSLHEQYF
>15|TRBV7-9|TRBJ1-1
CASSSVDGMNTEAFF
>15|TRBV7-3|TRBJ1-1
CASSLTPGQNTEAFF
>19|TRBV5-6|TRBJ2-3
CASSDPGTSGGAGTDTQYF
>15|TRBV7-2|TRBJ2-7
CASSLAGGGPYEQYF
>16|TRBV15|TRBJ2-5
CATSFPGTGDQETQYF
>17|TRBV5-6|TRBJ1-3
CASSFTGGRGTGNTIYF
>16|TRBV6-6|TRBJ2-1
CASSYGTPVIYNEQFF
>18|TRBV29-1|TRBJ1-1
CSVATPFGTGEGGTEAFF
>14|TRBV6-5|TRBJ1-1
CASSPTTGRSEAFF